This entry lists 7 T cell receptor beta chains sequenced from one sample in a study of T cell clones after liver transplantation. The method was immunoSEQ multiplex PCR; TCRdb's version includes in-frame clones alone and lacks a portion of them. The data hold 50,000 to 60,000 clones, with around 70% observed a single time. The specimen was CD4+ T cells from blood, collected at the 22-month timepoint. These receptor sequences come from a human patient who received a liver transplant. Some of the T cells might come from the graft donor.

By share, this clone ranks as medium-sized (0.01 to 0.1%). The chain is built from TRBV2 and TRBJ1-6; 7 bases align to TRBD1. The germline V gene has CDR1 SNHLY and CDR2 FYNNEI. The length of the CDR3 is 14 residues. V trimming: 4 bases; J trimming: 8 bases; junction bases outside the gene matches: 5. The CDR3: CASSVGQKDSPLHF. As DNA, the CDR3 is TGTGCCAGCAGTGTGGGACAGAAAGATTCACCCCTCCACTTT.

This clone was observed a handful of times. V is TRBV28 and J is TRBJ1-1; D is possibly TRBD1 (6 bases). This CDR3 contains 16 residues. Between the trimmed V and J ends, which lost 4 bases and 1 base, there was a span of 16 bases. Per germline, CDR1 MDHEN and CDR2 SYDVKM. CDR3 loop: CASSSPAGVGNTEAFF. In DNA form, the CDR3 reads TGTGCCAGCAGTTCCCCGGCAGGGGTAGGGAACACTGAAGCTTTCTTT.

V is TRBV28 and J is TRBJ2-7; 7 bases agree with TRBD2. After removal of 2 bases from V and 1 base from J, the junction contained 5 bases not matched to a gene. Germline V lookup: CDR1 MDHEN, CDR2 SYDVKM. This CDR3 is built from 15 residues. CDR3 amino acids: CASSLRRGTSYEQYF. In nucleotides, the CDR3 is TGTGCCAGCAGTTTAAGGCGGGGGACGTCCTACGAGCAGTACTTC.

J is TRBJ2-2 and V is TRBV7-9; D is unresolved. V was cut by 4 bases and J by 5 bases, with 14 bases left in between. Germline lookup yields CDR1 SEHNR and CDR2 FQNEAQ (reference sequence). The CDR3 extends over 15 amino acids. CDR3 DNA: TGTGCCAGCAGCTCCAGACGAGGTGGGACCGGGGAGCTGTTTTTT. It translates to CASSSRRGGTGELFF. Full variable domain (outside the CDR3, taken from reference TRBV7-9 and TRBJ2-2): DTGVSQNPRHKITKRGQNVTFRCDPISEHNRLYWYRQTLGQGPEFLTYFQNEAQLEKSRLLSDRFSAERPKGSFSTLEIQRTEQGDSAMYLCASSSRRGGTGELFFGEGSRLTVL.

V and J are TRBV4-1 and TRBJ2-6; no firm D call. The ends were cut back, 1 base at V and 0 bases at J, with 22 bases in the middle. Per germline, CDR1 MGHRA and CDR2 YSYEKL. CDR3 length: 21 residues. CDR3 nucleotide sequence: TGCGCCAGCAGCCAAGGAGTCTATTCCCGACACTCGACCTCTGGGGCCAACGTCCTGACTTTC. It codes for CASSQGVYSRHSTSGANVLTF.

The J gene is TRBJ1-3, the V gene TRBV5-1; 7 bases are shared with TRBD1. V shed 4 bases and J 0 bases; nucleotides not matched to a gene: 7. The germline gives CDR1 SGHRS, CDR2 YFSETQ. The CDR3 sequence is 16 residues long. CDR3 protein: CASSLDWTGSGNTIYF. In DNA form, the CDR3 reads TGCGCCAGCAGCCTTGACTGGACAGGCTCTGGAAACACCATATATTTT.

J is TRBJ2-1 and V is TRBV6-4; no clear D gene. Between the trimmed V and J ends, which lost 0 bases and 1 base, there was a span of 4 bases. The CDR3 extends over 14 amino acids. Germline loops: CDR1 MRHNA, CDR2 SNTAGT. In DNA form, the CDR3 reads TGTGCCAGCAGTGACTCCGGTTCCTACAATGAGCAGTTCTTC. It specifies CASSDSGSYNEQFF.